This section outlines one TCR beta chain sequence together with its context. What it binds is not known. The data derive from a study of spatial heterogeneity in lung cancer. Study-level information: Available follow-up PBMC samples, collected a median of about two years post-resection, were sequenced.

Time point described: blood at routine non-recurrence follow-up after resection. The sequenced material consisted of unsorted whole RNA from tumor, nontumor lung or frozen PBMC. Each CDR3 protein is one row after TCRdb ran MiXCR on the 5' RACE reads. The data contain about 52,000 distinct CDR3 sequences, 7.4% of them seen just once; the ten biggest clones take up about a third. Study-wide points: At resection, ubiquitous expanded tumor TCRs appeared in blood more than at follow-up.

The CDR3 has 15 amino acids. Per the germline V gene, CDR1 is MGHRA and CDR2 is YSYEKL. The V gene lost 4 bases and the J gene lost 0 bases, with 13 bases spanning the gap. Source: PBMCs, taken at follow-up. The TCR comes from a female donor with early-stage non-small cell lung cancer. The chain joins TRBV4-1 to TRBJ2-7, with a tentative D call TRBD1 (5 bases). The CDR3 DNA is TGCGCCAGCAGCCCAGGGCACGGCCCCTCCTACGAGCAGTACTTC. Amino acids: CASSPGHGPSYEQYF.